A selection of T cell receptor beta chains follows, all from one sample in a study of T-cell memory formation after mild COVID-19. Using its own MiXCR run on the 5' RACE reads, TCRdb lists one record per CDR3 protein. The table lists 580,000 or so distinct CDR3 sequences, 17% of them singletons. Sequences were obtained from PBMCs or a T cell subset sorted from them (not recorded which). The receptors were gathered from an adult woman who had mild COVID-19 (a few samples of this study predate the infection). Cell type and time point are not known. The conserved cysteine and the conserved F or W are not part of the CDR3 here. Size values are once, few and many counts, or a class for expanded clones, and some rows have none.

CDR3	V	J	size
APTGRQETQY	TRBV12-3/TRBV12-4	TRBJ2-5	many
ASSLFGLNTEAF	TRBV12-3/TRBV12-4	TRBJ1-1	.
ASRGVQGGTEAF	TRBV12-3/TRBV12-4	TRBJ1-1	few
ASSPLVNTEAF	TRBV3-1	TRBJ1-1	few
ASSQGGTSGSHEQF	TRBV4-2	TRBJ2-1	.
ASSFENTGELF	TRBV5-1	TRBJ2-2	.
ASTPSRAFGYT	TRBV2	TRBJ1-2	few
ASSLGLATNTGELF	TRBV19	TRBJ2-2	few
ASSLGQHQPQH	TRBV12-3/TRBV12-4	TRBJ1-5	few
ASSDRDSSYSEQF	TRBV18	TRBJ2-1	few
ASSYQGLASNEQY	TRBV6-2/TRBV6-3	TRBJ2-7	few
ASRGDGYNEQF	TRBV2	TRBJ2-1	.
ASSLGRGSSGYT	TRBV7-8	TRBJ1-2	few
SGIQRDSSFEQF	TRBV29-1	TRBJ2-1	.
ASSLGSYNQPQH	TRBV7-2	TRBJ1-5	.
ASSPPNGETQY	TRBV18	TRBJ2-5	.
ASSSRTSGRGAYNEQF	TRBV6-2/TRBV6-3	TRBJ2-1	.
ASSQGATQRIGELF	TRBV14	TRBJ2-2	.
ASSMTGIYGYT	TRBV11-2	TRBJ1-2	.
ASSPTGGGEQF	TRBV7-8	TRBJ2-1	.
ASSWATSETQY	TRBV12-3/TRBV12-4	TRBJ2-5	many
ASSRPGLAGDVGGTQY	TRBV6-2/TRBV6-3	TRBJ2-3	.
SVESPDSYEQY	TRBV29-1	TRBJ2-7	few
ASSPPLGLPGELF	TRBV6-6	TRBJ2-2	.
ASTTDSVHQPQH	TRBV19	TRBJ1-5	.
AGAPGHVQETQY	TRBV30	TRBJ2-5	few
ASSPNGLAGTDTQY	TRBV3-1	TRBJ2-3	.
ASSLDRGLNSPLH	TRBV5-5	TRBJ1-6	few